These T cell receptor beta chains were read from a single sample in a study of vaccination and CD4 T cells after COVID-19. No antigens are known for them. TCRdb independently ran MiXCR on the PCR reads; one entry per CDR3 protein. The sample records about 3,000 distinct CDR3 sequences, approximately 29% being singletons. The sequenced sample consisted of CD4+ T cells from blood, cultured in vitro. The origin of the receptors is a human donor who had recovered from COVID-19. Both conserved end residues are part of each CDR3. Clone size is given for some rows only: seen once, a few or many times, or a class if the clone is expanded.

TRBV10-2,TRBJ1-2,-,CASSGTGTDLNYGYTF
TRBV27,TRBJ1-2,medium-sized,CASSLKGASYGYTF
TRBV6-1,TRBJ1-1,-,CASSLSGGATEAFF
TRBV30,TRBJ2-1,-,CAWSPGRRGNEQFF
TRBV12-3/TRBV12-4,TRBJ1-6,-,CASSLAGGTNSPLHF
TRBV6-1,TRBJ1-6,-,CASTERAPLHF
TRBV20-1,TRBJ2-5,medium-sized,CSARDWGLATKTQYF
TRBV20-1,TRBJ2-5,-,CSARSGGAEETQYF
TRBV11-2,TRBJ1-5,few,CASSFGGPEPNQPQHF
TRBV6-1,TRBJ2-2,-,CASTSGTGGNTGELFF
TRBV5-4,TRBJ1-1,-,CASSSRDRVGTEAFF
TRBV3-1,TRBJ1-2,large,CASSQAGFYGYTF
TRBV11-2,TRBJ1-1,-,CASSLEQTSEAFF
TRBV20-1,TRBJ1-1,-,CSAGPGTGMNGEAFF
TRBV6-1,TRBJ1-2,few,CASGNVGWGYTF
TRBV5-1,TRBJ1-5,medium-sized,CASSLAGLGQSCYSNQPQHF
TRBV5-6,TRBJ1-6,-,CASSLGTGSHSPLHF
TRBV30,TRBJ1-5,-,CAANREGQPQHF
TRBV27,TRBJ1-1,-,CASTPWDRGNFGLLFF
TRBV29-1,TRBJ1-2,-,CSVRNGGNDYGYTF
TRBV7-2,TRBJ2-5,-,CASSYPGTPRETQYF
TRBV5-1,TRBJ1-6,-,CASSLVTARYNSPLHF
TRBV15,TRBJ2-1,few,CATSGVGGDEQFF
TRBV18,TRBJ2-5,-,CASSSQETQYF
TRBV20-1,TRBJ1-2,few,CSARDTRDPNYGYTF
TRBV2,TRBJ1-5,few,CASRDRGFHQPQHF
TRBV10-3,TRBJ2-5,-,CATGGLAGDPQETQYF
TRBV12-5,TRBJ2-7,few,CASGFAGGPEEQYF
TRBV5-5,TRBJ2-5,-,CASSSGTTNQETQYF
TRBV25-1,TRBJ2-7,-,CASSEEAGAYEQYF
TRBV12-3/TRBV12-4,TRBJ1-2,-,CASSWGDRSNYGYTF
TRBV7-2,TRBJ1-3,-,CASSLDRDPSGNTIYF
TRBV7-2,TRBJ2-1,-,CASSSLGRGSLNEQFF